The present T cell receptor beta chain was sequenced within a study of beta chain features in type 1 diabetes (dated by TCRdb to between 2017 and 2018). With regard to the full study: Patients and healthy donors did not differ in mean age, gender distribution, total cell number or subset yield. A total of 100 million to 140 million sorted cells were examined across all samples, and the number of cells per subset was strongly correlated with RNA yield. The study compared TCRB repertoires of sorted circulating CD4+ T cell subsets between recently diagnosed type 1 diabetes patients and matched healthy donors. Regulatory and stem cell-like memory subsets were isolated from only 8 patients and 8 healthy donors, whereas naive and central memory subsets came from all 28 donors. Broad study findings and their caveats: Because the HLA sub-analyses included only small numbers of individuals, any influence of HLA type on TCRB rearrangement was left unresolved. Shorter templates might have been favored by PCR, but patient and control samples were amplified and corrected together, so both groups would have been affected equally by any skew. In all four CD4+ subsets, TCRB CDR3 length was moderately but significantly shorter in type 1 diabetes patients. Patients with type 1 diabetes made fewer insertions and deleted more nucleotides at VDJ recombination sites, implying thymic rearrangement abnormalities. Because cDNA rather than genomic DNA was sequenced, highly expressing activated cells could have been over-represented, although no difference in activation and CD3 levels was found between groups. Naive, central memory and regulatory TCRB repertoires appeared to be more similar among patients than among healthy donors.

About this clone itself: Its antigen has not been determined. No per-base quality is available; no much larger clone lies one base away.

CDR3 length: 15 amino acids, cysteine to phenylalanine. Kept here is only the CDR3 DNA, which spans 45 bases and is read in frame from base 1. V loses 3 bases, J loses 3 bases, and the germline ends lie 12 bases apart. CDR1 and CDR2 were assigned from the germline V gene as MGHRA and YSYEKL. All of the isolated RNA was reverse transcribed with the High Capacity cDNA Reverse Transcription Kit, so expressed TCRB transcripts were sequenced. Naive, central memory and regulatory T cell samples underwent deep immunoSEQ sequencing, averaging roughly 3.5 million total reads per sample. After sorted cells were lysed in RLT buffer, RNA was extracted with DNase-treated RNeasy Micro or Mini kits, with the choice depending on cell number. To prevent cross-contamination, each cell subset was processed individually, whereas patient and healthy donor samples were processed jointly. The immunoSEQ multiplex PCR was used to amplify TCRB sequences from cDNA, generating 87-bp fragments that spanned the CDR3 region. Sequencing of the amplicons was done on the Illumina HiSeq platform. In the source study's methods: PCR bias was corrected computationally using synthetic template baselines, and reads within Hamming distance 2 were collapsed, with unmergeable singletons discarded. Reads were aligned against IMGT to assign V, D and J genes, CDR3 length and insertions or deletions at six rearrangement sites. Clonotype counts were normalized to sorted cell number within each subset before computing true diversity and Gini coefficients with the tcR R package. The overlap coefficient, calculated on TCRB nucleotide sequences, was used to quantify repertoire sharing. Out-of-frame TCRB sequences from naive cells were analyzed as a proxy for the pre-selection repertoire. TCRdb provides this immuneACCESS table in a form limited to in-frame rearrangements. Some clones are lacking; in checked studies, under half of them reflect an unresolved V gene, and why the rest are absent is not known. V and J calls and clone size are as listed in that table; D and trimming were resolved from the DNA. The table for this sample lists some 500,000 clones; approximately 10% of them were counted only once. The ten largest clones capture over 0.035% of the sample.

Each donor gave one peripheral blood draw, about 100 mL on average, collected into heparinised tubes. Naive, central memory, regulatory and stem cell-like memory CD4+ T cells were sorted on a BD FACSAria II using a panel including CD45RO, CCR7, CD25, CD127, CD95 and CD27. A purity above 98% was achieved for all sorted populations. PBMCs were isolated immediately by Lymphoprep density gradient centrifugation and stained directly without culture. So that batch effects would be minimized, each experiment stained and sorted samples in pairs, pairing one healthy donor with one patient. What was sequenced was naive CD4+ T cells from blood. The label giving this sample's cell subset or site can be read as: true naive CD4+ T cells. The clonotype comes from a woman aged 18-29 years in good health. The chain is encoded by TRBV4-1 joined to TRBJ1-5; the D segment could be TRBD1, given 5 matching bases. DNA sequence: TGCGCCAGCAGCCAGCGGGCAGGGCTCAATCAGCCCCAGCATTTT. It encodes CASSQRAGLNQPQHF.